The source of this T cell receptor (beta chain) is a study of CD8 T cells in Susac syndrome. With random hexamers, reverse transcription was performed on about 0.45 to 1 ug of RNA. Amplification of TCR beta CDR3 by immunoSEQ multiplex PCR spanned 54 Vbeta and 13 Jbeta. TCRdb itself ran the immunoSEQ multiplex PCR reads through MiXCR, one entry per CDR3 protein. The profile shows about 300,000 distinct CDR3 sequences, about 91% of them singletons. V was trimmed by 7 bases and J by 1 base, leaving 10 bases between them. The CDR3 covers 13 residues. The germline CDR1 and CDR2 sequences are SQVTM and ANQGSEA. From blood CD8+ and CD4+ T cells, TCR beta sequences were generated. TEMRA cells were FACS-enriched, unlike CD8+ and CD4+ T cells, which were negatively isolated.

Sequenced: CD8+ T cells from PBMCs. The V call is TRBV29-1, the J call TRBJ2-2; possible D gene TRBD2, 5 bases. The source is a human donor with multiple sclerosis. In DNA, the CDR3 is TGCAGCGGACTCCGGGGGAACACCGGGGAGCTGTTTTTT. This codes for CSGLRGNTGELFF.